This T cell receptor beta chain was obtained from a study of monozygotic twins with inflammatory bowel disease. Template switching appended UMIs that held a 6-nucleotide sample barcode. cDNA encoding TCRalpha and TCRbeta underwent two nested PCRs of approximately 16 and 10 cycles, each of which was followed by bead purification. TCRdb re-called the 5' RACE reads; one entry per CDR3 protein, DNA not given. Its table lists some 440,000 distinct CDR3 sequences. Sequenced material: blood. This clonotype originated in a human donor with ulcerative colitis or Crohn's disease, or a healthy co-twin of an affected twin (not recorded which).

The CDR3: CASSEWSGGFNEQFF. The V call is TRBV6-1, the J call TRBJ2-1; the D call of TRBD1 rests on TCRdb alone, since no DNA is present to check it. This CDR3 is built from 15 residues. Germline CDR1 is MNHNS and CDR2 is SASEGT.